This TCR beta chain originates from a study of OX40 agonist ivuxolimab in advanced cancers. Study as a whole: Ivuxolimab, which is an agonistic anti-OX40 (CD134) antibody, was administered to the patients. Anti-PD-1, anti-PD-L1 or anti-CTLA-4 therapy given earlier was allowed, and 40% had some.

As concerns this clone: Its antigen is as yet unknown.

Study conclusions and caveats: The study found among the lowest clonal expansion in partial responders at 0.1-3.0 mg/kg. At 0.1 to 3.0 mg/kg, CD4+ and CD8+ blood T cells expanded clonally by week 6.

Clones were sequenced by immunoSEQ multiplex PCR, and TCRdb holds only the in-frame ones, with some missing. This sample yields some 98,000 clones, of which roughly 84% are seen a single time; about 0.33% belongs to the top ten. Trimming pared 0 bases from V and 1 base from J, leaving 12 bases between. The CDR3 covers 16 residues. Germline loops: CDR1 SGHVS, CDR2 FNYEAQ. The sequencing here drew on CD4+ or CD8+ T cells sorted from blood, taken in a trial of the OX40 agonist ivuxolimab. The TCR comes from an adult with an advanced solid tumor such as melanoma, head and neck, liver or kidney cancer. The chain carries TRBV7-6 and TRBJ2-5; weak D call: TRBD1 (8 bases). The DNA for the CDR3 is TGTGCCAGCAGCTTAGCAACAGGGGGGGCCCAAGAGACCCAGTACTTC. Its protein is CASSLATGGAQETQYF.